These T cell receptor beta chains were read from a single sample in a study of blood T cell repertoires in COVID-19. Sequenced by immunoSEQ multiplex PCR; TCRdb stores in-frame clones only, minus some. Found here are over 350,000 clones, 86% of them singletons; the top ten hold 1.4%. Sequenced input: peripheral blood. These receptors were obtained from a woman aged 25 to 39 with active or convalescent COVID-19. Each CDR3 is given with its conserved first and last residue. Each record gives: J gene, V gene, D gene, clone size, CDR3 protein, CDR3 DNA. A D gene is named only where the DNA matches it firmly. Clone size is not always given. Where it is, it says once, few, many or a class for expanded clones.

j_call: TRBJ2-6
v_call: TRBV5-1
d_call: TRBD1
clone_size: -
cdr3_aa: CASSQGTGGATNVLTF
cdr3_nt: TGCGCCAGCAGCCAGGGGACAGGGGGCGCGACCAACGTCCTGACTTTC

j_call: TRBJ2-7
v_call: TRBV30
d_call: -
clone_size: -
cdr3_aa: CAWSPTRGTYEQYF
cdr3_nt: TGTGCCTGGAGTCCTACTAGGGGGACCTACGAGCAGTACTTC

j_call: TRBJ1-6
v_call: TRBV29-1
d_call: TRBD1
clone_size: -
cdr3_aa: CSVTSGQHNSPLHF
cdr3_nt: TGCAGCGTTACCTCGGGACAGCATAATTCACCCCTCCACTTT

j_call: TRBJ2-2
v_call: TRBV3-1/TRBV3-2
d_call: TRBD1
clone_size: -
cdr3_aa: CASSHRQGNTGELFF
cdr3_nt: TGTGCCAGCAGCCACCGACAGGGGAACACCGGGGAGCTGTTTTTT

j_call: TRBJ1-5
v_call: TRBV19
d_call: TRBD1
clone_size: -
cdr3_aa: CASSPRTGGLQPQHF
cdr3_nt: TGTGCCAGTAGTCCCAGGACAGGGGGCTTGCAGCCCCAGCATTTT

j_call: TRBJ2-3
v_call: TRBV2
d_call: -
clone_size: -
cdr3_aa: CASSREWRDADTQYF
cdr3_nt: TGTGCCAGCAGCCGGGAGTGGAGAGACGCAGATACGCAGTATTTT

j_call: TRBJ2-5
v_call: TRBV5-1
d_call: TRBD1
clone_size: -
cdr3_aa: CASSSSGTANVQTQYF
cdr3_nt: TGCGCCAGCAGCTCATCCGGGACAGCCAACGTGCAGACCCAGTACTTC

j_call: TRBJ1-2
v_call: TRBV6-5
d_call: -
clone_size: -
cdr3_aa: CASKGQWDGYTF
cdr3_nt: TGTGCCAGCAAAGGACAGTGGGATGGCTACACCTTC

j_call: TRBJ1-2
v_call: TRBV5-1
d_call: -
clone_size: -
cdr3_aa: CASSASGIDGYTF
cdr3_nt: TGCGCCAGCAGCGCTTCAGGGATCGATGGCTACACCTTC

j_call: TRBJ2-7
v_call: TRBV29-1
d_call: -
clone_size: -
cdr3_aa: CSVEDGGYSYEQYF
cdr3_nt: TGCAGCGTTGAAGACGGAGGGTACTCCTACGAGCAGTACTTC

j_call: TRBJ2-5
v_call: TRBV10-1
d_call: -
clone_size: -
cdr3_aa: CASSESYGAAETQYF
cdr3_nt: TGCGCCAGCAGTGAGTCATATGGGGCGGCTGAGACCCAGTACTTC

j_call: TRBJ1-3
v_call: TRBV15
d_call: -
clone_size: -
cdr3_aa: CATSSVTGVVSGNTIYF
cdr3_nt: TGTGCCACCAGCAGTGTTACAGGTGTAGTCTCTGGAAACACCATATATTTT

j_call: TRBJ1-2
v_call: TRBV11-2
d_call: TRBD1
clone_size: once
cdr3_aa: CASSLGTGKNYGYTF
cdr3_nt: TGTGCCAGCAGCCTCGGGACAGGGAAGAACTATGGCTACACCTTC

j_call: TRBJ2-7
v_call: TRBV5-1
d_call: TRBD1
clone_size: -
cdr3_aa: CASSLAAGGIYEQYF
cdr3_nt: TGCGCCAGCAGCTTGGCCGCAGGGGGTATCTACGAGCAGTACTTC

j_call: TRBJ1-5
v_call: TRBV3-1/TRBV3-2
d_call: TRBD1
clone_size: -
cdr3_aa: CASSQGTGGNQPQHF
cdr3_nt: TGTGCCAGCAGCCAAGGAACAGGGGGCAATCAGCCCCAGCATTTT

j_call: TRBJ2-3
v_call: TRBV27
d_call: -
clone_size: -
cdr3_aa: CASRELSTDTQYF
cdr3_nt: TGTGCCAGCAGGGAGCTATCGACAGATACGCAGTATTTT

j_call: TRBJ2-7
v_call: TRBV12-3/TRBV12-4
d_call: TRBD1
clone_size: -
cdr3_aa: CASRGQGAWEQYF
cdr3_nt: TGTGCCAGCAGAGGACAGGGGGCGTGGGAGCAGTACTTC

j_call: TRBJ2-3
v_call: TRBV29-1
d_call: TRBD2
clone_size: -
cdr3_aa: CSVGLARGDTQYF
cdr3_nt: TGCAGCGTCGGACTAGCAAGAGGAGATACGCAGTATTTT

j_call: TRBJ2-1
v_call: TRBV6-5
d_call: TRBD2
clone_size: -
cdr3_aa: CASKASGTYNEQFF
cdr3_nt: TGTGCCAGCAAAGCTAGCGGGACCTACAATGAGCAGTTCTTC

j_call: TRBJ1-1
v_call: TRBV30
d_call: TRBD1
clone_size: -
cdr3_aa: CAWSVGTAEAFF
cdr3_nt: TGTGCCTGGAGTGTGGGGACAGCTGAAGCTTTCTTT

j_call: TRBJ2-7
v_call: TRBV4-1
d_call: -
clone_size: -
cdr3_aa: CASSQVQGEQYF
cdr3_nt: TGCGCCAGCAGCCAGGTTCAGGGCGAGCAGTACTTC

j_call: TRBJ1-6
v_call: TRBV3-1/TRBV3-2
d_call: -
clone_size: few
cdr3_aa: CASSQEPGSGSPLHF
cdr3_nt: TGTGCCAGCAGCCAAGAACCGGGAAGCGGTTCACCCCTCCACTTT

j_call: TRBJ2-2
v_call: TRBV29-1
d_call: -
clone_size: -
cdr3_aa: CSVEGAGGELFF
cdr3_nt: TGCAGCGTTGAGGGGGCCGGCGGGGAGCTGTTTTTT

j_call: TRBJ1-2
v_call: TRBV6-5
d_call: TRBD1
clone_size: -
cdr3_aa: CASSTGAGYTF
cdr3_nt: TGTGCCAGCAGTACAGGGGCCGGTTACACCTTC

j_call: TRBJ1-1
v_call: TRBV7-8
d_call: -
clone_size: -
cdr3_aa: CASSLAVGQGNTEAFF
cdr3_nt: TGTGCCAGCAGCTTAGCAGTAGGGCAGGGGAACACTGAAGCTTTCTTT

j_call: TRBJ1-3
v_call: TRBV19
d_call: -
clone_size: -
cdr3_aa: CASSSGQPGSTIYF
cdr3_nt: TGTGCCAGTAGTAGTGGACAGCCCGGTAGCACCATATATTTT

j_call: TRBJ2-7
v_call: TRBV19
d_call: TRBD1
clone_size: few
cdr3_aa: CASRITGQAYEQYF
cdr3_nt: TGTGCCAGTAGAATAACGGGACAGGCTTACGAGCAGTACTTC

j_call: TRBJ1-6
v_call: TRBV7-9
d_call: -
clone_size: -
cdr3_aa: CASSLARGALSSYNSPLHF
cdr3_nt: TGTGCCAGCAGCTTAGCGCGGGGGGCCCTGTCCTCCTATAATTCACCCCTCCACTTT

j_call: TRBJ1-3
v_call: TRBV13
d_call: -
clone_size: -
cdr3_aa: CASSPRPGVSGNTIYF
cdr3_nt: TGTGCCAGCAGCCCTCGTCCCGGAGTCTCTGGAAACACCATATATTTT

j_call: TRBJ2-7
v_call: TRBV30
d_call: -
clone_size: few
cdr3_aa: CAWSLPRGSEQYF
cdr3_nt: TGTGCCTGGAGTCTACCCAGGGGTTCCGAGCAGTACTTC

j_call: TRBJ2-2
v_call: TRBV18
d_call: TRBD2
clone_size: -
cdr3_aa: CASSPLASGNTGELFF
cdr3_nt: TGTGCCAGCTCACCACTGGCTAGCGGGAACACCGGGGAGCTGTTTTTT

j_call: TRBJ2-2
v_call: TRBV27
d_call: TRBD1
clone_size: once
cdr3_aa: CASRKDRAAGELFF
cdr3_nt: TGTGCCAGCAGAAAAGACAGGGCGGCCGGGGAGCTGTTTTTT

j_call: TRBJ1-5
v_call: TRBV10-1
d_call: TRBD1
clone_size: -
cdr3_aa: CASSEGIIGTGNLQPQHF
cdr3_nt: TGCGCCAGCAGTGAAGGAATTATAGGGACAGGCAATTTACAGCCCCAGCATTTT

j_call: TRBJ2-1
v_call: TRBV2
d_call: TRBD2
clone_size: -
cdr3_aa: CASSVGGNEQFF
cdr3_nt: TGTGCCAGCAGCGTGGGAGGGAATGAGCAGTTCTTC

j_call: TRBJ1-1
v_call: TRBV6-1
d_call: TRBD1
clone_size: few
cdr3_aa: CASSGSTGGALDTEAFF
cdr3_nt: TGTGCCAGCAGTGGGTCTACAGGGGGCGCGCTGGACACTGAAGCTTTCTTT

j_call: TRBJ1-1
v_call: TRBV11-2
d_call: -
clone_size: -
cdr3_aa: CASSFPGNTEAFF
cdr3_nt: TGTGCCAGCAGCTTTCCCGGGAACACTGAAGCTTTCTTT

j_call: TRBJ2-5
v_call: TRBV2
d_call: -
clone_size: -
cdr3_aa: CASPREETQYF
cdr3_nt: TGTGCCAGCCCCCGGGAGGAGACCCAGTACTTC

j_call: TRBJ2-7
v_call: TRBV5-1
d_call: TRBD1
clone_size: -
cdr3_aa: CASSLEGQGTYEQYF
cdr3_nt: TGCGCCAGCAGCTTGGAGGGACAGGGGACCTACGAGCAGTACTTC

j_call: TRBJ2-5
v_call: TRBV30
d_call: -
clone_size: -
cdr3_aa: CAWSVLGRRETQYF
cdr3_nt: TGTGCCTGGAGTGTACTAGGCCGTCGGGAGACCCAGTACTTC

j_call: TRBJ2-7
v_call: TRBV27
d_call: -
clone_size: -
cdr3_aa: CASSLRGPTPGEQYF
cdr3_nt: TGTGCCAGCAGTTTACGAGGGCCGACCCCGGGGGAGCAGTACTTC

j_call: TRBJ2-3
v_call: TRBV4-1
d_call: -
clone_size: -
cdr3_aa: CASSHGTGSFSTDTQYF
cdr3_nt: TGCGCCAGCAGCCATGGAACAGGGAGTTTTTCCACAGATACGCAGTATTTT

j_call: TRBJ2-7
v_call: TRBV28
d_call: -
clone_size: -
cdr3_aa: CASSFSFSYEQYF
cdr3_nt: TGTGCCAGCAGTTTTAGTTTTTCCTACGAGCAGTACTTC

j_call: TRBJ2-5
v_call: TRBV7-9
d_call: -
clone_size: -
cdr3_aa: CASSSSDYMIGTQYF
cdr3_nt: TGTGCCAGCAGCTCCTCCGACTATATGATAGGGACCCAGTACTTC

j_call: TRBJ2-1
v_call: TRBV7-9
d_call: TRBD2
clone_size: -
cdr3_aa: CASSLGAAGAYNEQFF
cdr3_nt: TGTGCCAGCAGCTTAGGGGCAGCGGGGGCCTACAATGAGCAGTTCTTC

j_call: TRBJ1-6
v_call: TRBV3-1/TRBV3-2
d_call: TRBD1
clone_size: -
cdr3_aa: CASSPTRGNSPLHF
cdr3_nt: TGTGCCAGCAGCCCTACCAGGGGGAATTCACCCCTCCACTTT

j_call: TRBJ2-1
v_call: TRBV18
d_call: -
clone_size: -
cdr3_aa: CASSSTRGLQFF
cdr3_nt: TGTGCCAGCTCGTCGACCCGGGGGTTGCAGTTCTTC

j_call: TRBJ1-2
v_call: TRBV3-1/TRBV3-2
d_call: TRBD1
clone_size: -
cdr3_aa: CASSQDPADRDYGYTF
cdr3_nt: TGTGCCAGCAGCCAAGATCCCGCGGACAGGGACTATGGCTACACCTTC

j_call: TRBJ1-2
v_call: TRBV10-1
d_call: -
clone_size: -
cdr3_aa: CASSESTGGLGGYTF
cdr3_nt: TGCGCCAGCAGTGAGTCGACGGGAGGGTTGGGAGGCTACACCTTC

j_call: TRBJ2-3
v_call: TRBV29-1
d_call: TRBD1
clone_size: -
cdr3_aa: CSVEDIEGAFPDTQYF
cdr3_nt: TGCAGCGTTGAAGATATCGAGGGGGCCTTCCCAGATACGCAGTATTTT

j_call: TRBJ2-3
v_call: TRBV4-1
d_call: -
clone_size: -
cdr3_aa: CASGRQGGADTQYF
cdr3_nt: TGCGCCAGCGGACGGCAGGGCGGCGCAGATACGCAGTATTTT

j_call: TRBJ2-1
v_call: TRBV5-1
d_call: TRBD2
clone_size: -
cdr3_aa: CASTLSGRAKDEQFF
cdr3_nt: TGCGCCAGCACCCTTAGCGGGAGGGCCAAGGATGAGCAGTTCTTC

j_call: TRBJ2-3
v_call: TRBV5-5
d_call: TRBD2
clone_size: once
cdr3_aa: CASSSAGGGIGDTQYF
cdr3_nt: TGTGCCAGCAGCTCGGCGGGAGGGGGCATTGGTGATACGCAGTATTTT

j_call: TRBJ1-5
v_call: TRBV7-2
d_call: TRBD1
clone_size: -
cdr3_aa: CASSLAGGTADSNQPQHF
cdr3_nt: TGTGCCAGCAGCTTAGCCGGAGGGACAGCCGATAGCAATCAGCCCCAGCATTTT

j_call: TRBJ1-1
v_call: TRBV19
d_call: -
clone_size: -
cdr3_aa: CASSYQANTEAFF
cdr3_nt: TGTGCCAGTAGTTACCAGGCGAACACTGAAGCTTTCTTT